One sample yielded the 25 T cell receptor beta chains listed below, sequenced in a study of T-cell reconstitution after alpha-beta-depleted transplantation in children. During its preparation, the TCRbeta library received unique molecular identifiers. TCRdb used MiXCR to reprocess the PCR reads, holding one entry per CDR3 protein. This table holds 6,400 or so distinct CDR3 sequences, roughly 16% found once. The specimen comprised PBMCs, mostly from graft donor cells, sampled 60 days after TCRalphabeta/CD19-depleted stem cell transplant. These receptors were collected from a male patient aged 10-17 years who had a stem cell transplant for acute myeloid leukemia, so the T cells may come from the graft donor.

This clonotype came up a few times. This sequence joins TRBV18 and TRBJ1-5; D remains ambiguous. The CDR3 is 14 residues long. Trimming left V 2 bases short and J 4 bases short, with 9 bases between. Per germline, CDR1 KGHSH and CDR2 LQKENI. As DNA, the CDR3 is TGTGCCAGCTCACCAGTCCAAGAGAATCAGCCCCAGCATTTT. Protein sequence: CASSPVQENQPQHF.

This clonotype is medium-sized (0.01 to 0.1%). The rearrangement joins TRBV5-1 to TRBJ2-2, with D hard to call. CDR1 SGHRS and CDR2 YFSETQ come from the germline V gene. V lost 6 bases and J lost 3, with 9 bases in between. The CDR3 is 13 amino acids. CDR3 nucleotide sequence: TGCGCCAGCAAGGCGTCGGACACCGGGGAGCTGTTTTTT. It is translated as CASKASDTGELFF.

The V call is TRBV5-1, the J call TRBJ1-1; 7 bases match TRBD1. Germline CDR1 is SGHRS and CDR2 is YFSETQ. J lost 1 base, V lost 3 bases, and 6 bases had no gene match. The CDR3 has 15 amino acids. This CDR3 reads CASSWQGVGNTEAFF. CDR3 sequence (DNA): TGCGCCAGCAGCTGGCAGGGGGTCGGGAACACTGAAGCTTTCTTT.

In this sample, this clonotype is medium-sized. The chain carries TRBV29-1 and TRBJ2-7; tentatively, D is TRBD1 or TRBD2 (5 bases each). Germline CDR1 reads SQVTM; CDR2 reads ANQGSEA. The V end lost 5 bases, the J end lost 7 bases, and 21 bases lay between the germline ends. The CDR3 is 14 amino acids. In nucleotides, the CDR3 is TGCAGCGTTATCCGGGACGGCTCCCCTGGTGAGCAGTACTTC. Translating it yields CSVIRDGSPGEQYF.

This chain uses TRBV15 with TRBJ2-7, with D perhaps TRBD1 (5 bases). The length of the CDR3 is 11 residues. V was pared by 5 bases and J by 3 bases, with 5 bases between. The germline CDR1 and CDR2 sequences are LNHNV and YYDKDF (reference sequence). The CDR3 region has the DNA TGTGCCACCAGCCAGGGCTACGAGCAGTACTTC. Protein: CATSQGYEQYF.

The chain has TRBV7-8 and TRBJ1-2; D is uncertain. Germline V gives CDR1 SGHVS, CDR2 FQNEAQ. V was cut by 1 base and J by 0 bases, with 9 bases left in between. The CDR3 sequence is 15 residues long. CDR3 DNA: TGTGCCAGCAGCTTAGAGTTCGCAGCTAACTATGGCTACACCTTC. Protein sequence: CASSLEFAANYGYTF.

The rearrangement uses TRBV24-1 and TRBJ2-1, with D possibly being TRBD2 (5 bases). CDR1 and CDR2 from the germline V gene are KGHDR and SFDVKD. V was shortened by 5 bases and J by 2 bases, with 18 bases between the two germline ends. The CDR3 runs 17 residues. The CDR3 here is CATSAPGGQAPYNEQFF. The CDR3 DNA reads as TGTGCCACCAGTGCCCCCGGCGGGCAGGCCCCCTACAATGAGCAGTTCTTC.

This clonotype has more than one count but fewer than ten. The rearrangement links TRBV30 to TRBJ2-1, with D perhaps TRBD2 (6 bases). The CDR3 length is 15 residues. Germline CDR1 GTSNPN, CDR2 SVGIG (reference sequence). The germline V and J ends were trimmed by 0 bases and 5 bases, with 14 bases remaining between them. The DNA for the CDR3 is TGTGCCTGGAGTGTTGGGGGGAGCACCGACAATGAGCAGTTCTTC. Its protein is CAWSVGGSTDNEQFF.

This clonotype is medium-sized in the sample. The rearrangement joins TRBV7-9 to TRBJ2-3, with no clear D. Trimming removed 5 bases at V and 3 bases at J, with 12 bases between. The CDR3 extends over 14 amino acids. From germline, CDR1 is SEHNR and CDR2 FQNEAQ (reference sequence). CDR3 region: CASSLGAMTDTQYF. CDR3 nucleotides: TGTGCCAGCAGCCTAGGAGCGATGACAGATACGCAGTATTTT.

This rearrangement joins TRBV11-2 to TRBJ2-7; the D gene is possibly TRBD1 (6 bases). Per germline, CDR1 SGHAT and CDR2 FQNNGV. This CDR3 region has 14 residues. V lost 4 bases and J 2 bases, leaving 12 bases between the germline ends. In DNA form, the CDR3 reads TGTGCCAGCAGCTCCGGACAGACCGCCTACGAGCAGTACTTC. Translating it yields CASSSGQTAYEQYF.

The J gene is TRBJ1-4, the V gene TRBV7-9, with D maybe TRBD1 (6 bases). Trimming took 8 bases from V and 7 from J, leaving 14 bases between them. CDR1 is SEHNR and CDR2 is FQNEAQ in the germline V gene (reference sequence). The CDR3 runs 13 residues. CDR3 sequence (DNA): TGTGCCAGCTCACGTGGGGGCAGTGAAAAACTGTTTTTT. As protein: CASSRGGSEKLFF.

The chain combines TRBV20-1 with TRBJ1-2; D is perhaps TRBD1 (5 bases). This CDR3 spans 11 amino acids. Germline V gene data show CDR1 as DFQATT and CDR2 as SNEGSKA (reference sequence). V was trimmed by 7 bases and J by 5 bases, leaving 11 bases between them. The chain's CDR3 is CSGNGGYGYTF. As DNA, the CDR3 is TGCAGTGGAAACGGGGGGTATGGCTACACCTTC.

This clonotype was detected a few times. This chain connects TRBV12-3 or TRBV12-4 to TRBJ2-5; TRBD2 aligns across 12 bases. After removal of 5 bases from V and 2 bases from J, the junction contained 3 bases not matched to a gene. The CDR3 spans 15 residues. CDR3 coding DNA: TGTGCCAGCAGTCGACTAGCGGGGGAGCAAGAGACCCAGTACTTC. Protein: CASSRLAGEQETQYF.

The chain links TRBV4-3 to TRBJ2-5, with 8 bases lining up with TRBD2. Germline V gene data show CDR1 as LGHNA and CDR2 as YSLEER. The length of the CDR3 is 20 residues. V shed 0 bases and J 5 bases; nucleotides not matched to a gene: 20. CDR3 loop: CASSQDLIIPGTSDEETQYF. The CDR3 DNA follows: TGCGCCAGCAGCCAAGACCTTATTATCCCCGGGACTAGTGACGAGGAGACCCAGTACTTC.

This clonotype was picked up a small number of times. The V and J genes are TRBV2 and TRBJ2-5; D might be TRBD2 (5 bases). This CDR3 comprises 11 residues. CDR1 and CDR2 (germline): SNHLY, FYNNEI. V gave up 7 bases and J gave up 7 bases, with 10 bases separating them. CDR3 sequence: CASTPEGTQYF. CDR3 coding DNA: TGTGCCAGCACCCCCGAGGGGACCCAGTACTTC.

The chain recombines TRBV7-9 with TRBJ2-1; D is uncertain. Trimming shortened V by 1 base and J by 4 bases, and 11 bases separated the two germline ends. This CDR3 region has 15 residues. CDR1 is SEHNR and CDR2 is FQNEAQ in the germline V gene (reference sequence). DNA of the CDR3: TGTGCCAGCAGCTTAGGGGGTTGGCCATACAATGAGCAGTTCTTC. The encoded protein is CASSLGGWPYNEQFF.

The chain carries TRBV20-1 and TRBJ2-5; tentative D call: TRBD1 (5 bases). CDR1 is DFQATT and CDR2 is SNEGSKA in the germline V gene (reference sequence). V dropped 0 bases and J dropped 1 base, with 12 bases sitting between them. CDR3 length: 15 amino acids. The CDR3 region is CSARDGAEPQETQYF. CDR3 nucleotides: TGCAGTGCTAGAGATGGGGCGGAACCCCAAGAGACCCAGTACTTC.

The chain links TRBV5-1 to TRBJ2-5; no reliable D call. V lost 5 bases and J lost 4, with 12 bases in between. Germline assignment: CDR1 SGHRS and CDR2 YFSETQ. The CDR3 sequence is 13 residues long. Here the CDR3 reads CASRRYKGETQYF. CDR3 nucleotides: TGCGCCAGCAGGCGATACAAGGGAGAGACCCAGTACTTC.

This clonotype rates as medium-sized. The chain has TRBV30 and TRBJ2-1; D is undetermined. The CDR3 spans 12 residues. V lost 0 bases and J lost 7, with 7 bases in between. Per germline, CDR1 GTSNPN and CDR2 SVGIG (reference sequence). For the CDR3, the DNA is TGTGCCTGGAGTGTAACGCGGAATGAGCAGTTCTTC. It yields the protein CAWSVTRNEQFF.

In this sample, this clonotype is medium-sized. The J gene is TRBJ2-1, the V gene TRBV5-1, with D perhaps matching TRBD2 (6 bases). V shed 0 bases and J shed 6 bases, with 10 bases lying between them. Per germline, CDR1 SGHRS and CDR2 YFSETQ. The CDR3 has 14 residues. CDR3 amino acids: CASSLGLEGNEQFF. CDR3 coding DNA: TGCGCCAGCAGCTTGGGGCTGGAGGGCAATGAGCAGTTCTTC.

The V and J genes are TRBV5-1 and TRBJ1-1; 8 nucleotides match TRBD1. The CDR3 runs to 12 residues. Germline V gene data show CDR1 as SGHRS and CDR2 as YFSETQ. Losses at the gene ends were 2 bases for V and 10 bases for J; bases not matched to a gene: 4. CDR3 coding DNA: TGCGCCAGCAGCTTAGGACAGGGTGTAGCTTTCTTT. Its translation is CASSLGQGVAFF.

The V gene is TRBV28, the J gene TRBJ1-2, with 10 bases fitting TRBD1. Unmatched junction bases numbered 1, after V lost 8 bases and J lost 1 base. The CDR3 is 13 amino acids. Looked up from germline, CDR1 is MDHEN and CDR2 is SYDVKM. CDR3 protein: CASRTGGNYGYTF. DNA for the CDR3: TGTGCCAGCCGGACAGGGGGTAACTATGGCTACACCTTC.

The genes are TRBV20-1 and TRBJ2-7, with 15 bases matching TRBD2. With V trimmed by 6 bases and J by 6 bases, 12 bases remained unmatched. CDR3 size: 16 residues. Germline assignment: CDR1 DFQATT and CDR2 SNEGSKA (reference sequence). CDR3 residues: CSATRTSGRAFLEQYF. DNA of the CDR3: TGCAGTGCCACCCGGACTAGCGGGAGGGCCTTCCTCGAGCAGTACTTC.

The chain recombines TRBV5-1 with TRBJ2-2, with D hard to call. This CDR3 spans 12 amino acids. Germline V gene data show CDR1 as SGHRS and CDR2 as YFSETQ. Between the trimmed V and J ends, which lost 5 bases and 7 bases, there was a span of 9 bases. DNA for the CDR3: TGCGCCAGCAGTTCGTCGCACGGGGAGCTGTTTTTT. Encoded protein: CASSSSHGELFF.

This clonotype rates as medium-sized. This chain joins TRBV6-5 and TRBJ2-7; 7 bases line up with TRBD1. The CDR3 sequence is 14 residues long. The germline V gene encodes CDR1 MNHEY and CDR2 SVGAGI. Trimming at V came to 3 bases and at J to 1 base, leaving 3 bases not matched to a gene. CDR3 nucleotides: TGTGCCAGCAGTTATCTCAGGGGGTCCTACGAGCAGTACTTC. Its translation: CASSYLRGSYEQYF.